The sequence of this TCR beta chain was determined in a study of shared clonotypes between healthy human individuals (dated by TCRdb to about 2020). Notes on the research overall: The cohort comprised a couple of women and a few men aged 18 to 49 years. The study deeply sequenced blood TCR repertoires of five healthy adults to estimate repertoire size and the extent of clonotype sharing between individuals. For each donor, three plates each were used for CD4 naive and CD4 memory, two plates were used for CD8 naive, and one plate was used for CD8 memory. Leukapheresis yielded between about 0.85 and 10 billion PBMCs per donor. To increase sequencing depth and limit assay-specific biases, TCR repertoire library preparation and sequencing were carried out by different laboratories using diverse techniques.

Inclusive of the bounding cysteine and phenylalanine, the CDR3 is 15 residues long. CDR3 DNA is the only sequence kept; it has 45 bases, read in frame from the first base. Reading the germline V gene (reference sequence) gives CDR1 SGHNT and CDR2 YYREEE. The junction shows trimming of 1 base on V and 4 bases on J, and the gene matches do not reach 5 bases of it. Findings and caveats that apply to the study as a whole: The genetic and exposure-history diversity represented was limited by the small number of donors. Incomplete sequencing was indicated by rarefaction of sorted-subset datasets, despite the large sequencing depth. Naive subsets generally had larger estimated clonotype richness than memory subsets did. Sharing across a handful of donors was observed for 5% to 6.5% of naive CD4, less than 4% of naive CD8, over 2% of memory CD4, and about 0.38% of memory CD8 clonotypes. Clonotypes shared by all four sorted-subset donors showed higher generation probabilities than non-shared clonotypes. Pairwise subsampling led to the expectation that sequencing depth would affect the degree of clonotype sharing among donors. Sampling was restricted to blood, and TCR repertoires in tissue are likely to differ from TCR repertoires in blood.

Using the deep immunoSEQ assay, multiplex PCR amplified TCR CDR3 regions from genomic DNA. Extracted genomic DNA from each cell subset was spread evenly across all wells of several immunoSEQ 96-well plates, with each plate serving as a replicate. Each replicate PCR for sorted subsets received around 0.2 ug genomic DNA, equal to about 29,000 T cell genomes. Purified libraries were quantified with a Qubit 3.0 fluorometer, sized on a Bioanalyzer 2100, and re-quantified with the KAPA Library Quantification kit. Every immunoSEQ 96-well plate was sequenced on a separate single-read 150-cycle Illumina NextSeq 550 flow cell. From the authors' description of their analysis: Because only junctional sequences without quality scores were contained in the immunoSEQ output, filtering matching that applied to full-length reads could not be performed. Sequences were annotated with PyIR, a Python wrapper for IgBLAST v1.9, using IMGT germline references to assign V/J genes and CDR3. Reads with weak V/J assignments (E-value above 1e-6), missing CDR3, stop codons, out-of-frame junctions, or ambiguous translated residues were removed. A V3J clonotype was defined by an identical inferred V gene, J gene, and CDR3 amino acid sequence. To compute the percentage overlap between repertoires, the number of shared unique clonotypes was divided by the size of the smaller repertoire. RTK rarefaction, the Chao1 estimator, and Recon v2.1 estimates of unobserved clonotypes were used to assess repertoire richness. Generation probabilities for all TCRbeta clonotypes obtained by the gDNA method from a handful of donors were computed using OLGA. TCRdb stores this immuneACCESS table with in-frame sequences only. Part of the clones is absent; in the studies checked, under half of the shortfall reflects unresolved V genes, and no reason is known for the rest. V, J and clone size are those of that table, while D and trimming were read from the DNA. The sample table shows roughly 890,000 clones, and 90% to 95% are seen once. The ten largest clones take up more than 20% of the sample.

With regard to this clone: Its specific antigen is unknown. The record has no base qualities; no much larger clone is one base away.

CD8 naive samples were obtained by positive selection for CCR7 among CD45RO-negative cells, yielding a CD45RA+CCR7+ population from which TemRA cells were excluded. The donors were healthy, HIV-negative adults who had no recently reported acute infections or vaccinations. Only Caucasian adults living in Nashville, Tennessee, USA were represented among the donors. Blood was obtained by leukapheresis, after which PBMCs were separated by Ficoll-Histopaque density gradient centrifugation and cryopreserved in liquid nitrogen vapor phase. Purity and quantity of every magnetically sorted T cell population were checked by analytical flow cytometry. From each sorted fraction, genomic DNA was isolated and quantified by UV absorbance on a Nanodrop 2000c.

The TCR originated in a man aged 25-45 years in good health. Sequencing input: naive CD8+ T cells sorted from blood. Per the publication, the cell subset or site label means: CD45RA+CCR7+. The sequence links TRBV5-4 to TRBJ2-7, and TRBD2 aligns with 10 junction nucleotides. The CDR3 is CASSLLAGGIYEQYF. The DNA is as follows: TGTGCCAGCAGCTTGTTAGCGGGAGGTATATACGAGCAGTACTTC.